The next 27 T cell receptor beta chains were all read from a single sample in a study of blood T cell repertoires in COVID-19. Sequencing was performed with immunoSEQ multiplex PCR; in TCRdb, only in-frame clones are kept and a portion is missing. The repertoire holds roughly 250,000 clones, 65% to 90% seen once, with less than 7.5% in the top ten. Material: peripheral blood. The receptors stem from a woman aged 50 to 60 with acute or convalescent COVID-19.

This clone came up a few times. This sequence joins TRBV4-3 and TRBJ2-1; TRBD1 is a possible D gene (6 bases). Germline CDR1 and CDR2: LGHNA and YSLEER. V was pared by 3 bases and J by 7 bases, with 16 bases between. This CDR3 region has 15 residues. The CDR3 nucleotides read TGCGCCAGCAGCCAGATCCTAGGGGGTTTGAATGAGCAGTTCTTC. Amino acids: CASSQILGGLNEQFF.

The V call is TRBV29-1, the J call TRBJ1-2; D unclear. CDR3 length: 11 amino acids. The germline V gene encodes CDR1 SQVTM and CDR2 ANQGSEA. V lost 7 bases to trimming and J lost 5 bases, with 11 bases between them. This chain's CDR3 is CSAVTDYGYTF. In DNA, the CDR3 is TGCAGCGCTGTGACTGATTATGGCTACACCTTC.

J is TRBJ2-1 and V is TRBV15; a weak D match, TRBD2 (5 bases). The CDR3 is 13 amino acids. From germline, CDR1 is LNHNV and CDR2 YYDKDF (reference sequence). Deletions cut 5 bases from V and 6 bases from J, with 11 bases between. The CDR3 DNA sequence: TGTGCCACCAGCCTGGGAGTGGGCAATGAGCAGTTCTTC. Protein product: CATSLGVGNEQFF.

The chain links TRBV6-5 to TRBJ1-4; D possibly corresponds to TRBD1 (6 bases). Germline V gene data show CDR1 as MNHEY and CDR2 as SVGAGI. The CDR3 covers 14 residues. The germline V and J ends were trimmed by 6 bases and 5 bases, with 13 bases remaining between them. CDR3 loop: CASRDRMLNEKLFF. The CDR3 DNA is TGTGCCAGCAGAGACAGGATGCTGAATGAAAAACTGTTTTTT.

This clone was seen once. The chain is built from TRBV28 and TRBJ1-5, with D possibly matching TRBD1 (5 bases). The V end lost 7 bases, the J end lost 4 bases, and 17 bases lay between the germline ends. Germline values: CDR1 MDHEN, CDR2 SYDVKM. The CDR3 length is 15 residues. The CDR3 spells CASILGAGLNQPQHF. The CDR3 DNA follows: TGTGCCAGCATTCTTGGGGCGGGGCTAAATCAGCCCCAGCATTTT.

The CDR3 here is CASSPLSGGSDEQFF. CDR3 nucleotide sequence: TGTGCCAGCTCACCACTTAGCGGGGGATCGGATGAGCAGTTCTTC. This chain uses TRBV18 with TRBJ2-1; 9 bases line up with TRBD2. J lost 8 bases, V lost 1 base, and 6 bases had no gene match. This CDR3 has 15 amino acids. Germline V gene sequence: CDR1 KGHSH, CDR2 LQKENI.

V usage is TRBV18 and J usage is TRBJ2-2, with D perhaps TRBD1 (6 bases). This CDR3 comprises 13 residues. CDR1 and CDR2 from the germline V gene are KGHSH and LQKENI. V lost 6 bases and J 5 bases, leaving 10 bases between the germline ends. CDR3 residues: CASSPTGTGELFF. The CDR3 DNA reads TGTGCCAGCTCCCCTACAGGGACCGGGGAGCTGTTTTTT.

The genes are TRBV28 and TRBJ1-1; TRBD1 might be the D (6 bases). Germline V gene lookup returns CDR1 MDHEN and CDR2 SYDVKM. The V and J ends lost 6 bases and 2 bases respectively, with 13 bases between them. This CDR3 is built from 14 residues. CDR3 sequence (DNA): TGTGCCAGCAGCCCCCCAGGGGCTAACACTGAAGCTTTCTTT. It yields the protein CASSPPGANTEAFF.

The rearrangement uses TRBV19 and TRBJ2-2, with 9 bases matching TRBD2. The CDR3 extends over 16 amino acids. The junction had 6 bases not matched to a gene; V was cut back by 4 bases and J by 3 bases. Germline V gene data show CDR1 as LNHDA and CDR2 as SQIVND (reference sequence). The CDR3 nucleotides read TGTGCCAGTAGTAAGCTCTCTAGCGGGGACACCGGGGAGCTGTTTTTT. This sequence encodes CASSKLSSGDTGELFF. Looking up the rest from reference TRBV19 and TRBJ2-2 gives the full variable domain: DGGITQSPKYLFRKEGQNVTLSCEQNLNHDAMYWYRQDPGQGLRLIYYSQIVNDFQKGDIAEGYSVSREKKESFPLTVTSAQKNPTAFYLCASSKLSSGDTGELFFGEGSRLTVL.

The sample holds one count of this clone. The chain employs TRBV27 and TRBJ2-3; unclear D gene. Trimming cost V 6 bases and J 6 bases, with 10 bases left between them. This CDR3 spans 12 amino acids. Germline values: CDR1 MNHEY, CDR2 SMNVEV (reference sequence). The CDR3 here is CASSRQRDTQYF. Written as DNA, the CDR3 is TGTGCCAGCAGCCGCCAGCGCGATACGCAGTATTTT.

This clone showed up just once. The J gene is TRBJ2-1, the V gene TRBV5-6; D is perhaps TRBD1 (5 bases). Trimming pared 4 bases from V and 6 bases from J, leaving 17 bases between. CDR3 length: 15 amino acids. Germline V gives CDR1 SGHDT, CDR2 YYEEEE. CDR3 amino acids: CASSGPGRDLNEQFF. The CDR3 nucleotides are TGTGCCAGCAGCGGGCCGGGCAGGGATCTCAATGAGCAGTTCTTC.

The rearrangement joins TRBV5-1 to TRBJ2-1; D remains unclear. This CDR3 has 15 residues. Trimming cost V 4 bases and J 0 bases, with 11 bases left between them. The germline CDR1 and CDR2 sequences are SGHRS and YFSETQ. CDR3 in DNA: TGCGCCAGCAGCACAACAGTGAGCTCCTACAATGAGCAGTTCTTC. The encoded protein is CASSTTVSSYNEQFF.

The chain couples TRBV10-3 to TRBJ1-5; possibly TRBD1 for D (6 bases). Trimming pared 6 bases from V and 4 bases from J, leaving 13 bases between. CDR1 and CDR2 (germline): ENHRY, SYGVKD. This CDR3 spans 14 amino acids. Here the CDR3 DNA reads TGTGCCATCAGGGTGACAGGAACTAATCAGCCCCAGCATTTT. Its protein product is CAIRVTGTNQPQHF.

The genes are TRBV30 and TRBJ1-3; 9 nucleotides line up with TRBD1. The CDR3 loop spans 15 amino acids. Germline-derived CDR1 and CDR2 are GTSNPN and SVGIG (reference sequence). J was trimmed by 4 bases and V by 5 bases; bases with no gene match: 9. The CDR3 region has the DNA TGTGCCTGGGCCCCTCGGACAGGGGTCGGAAACACCATATATTTT. This gives the protein CAWAPRTGVGNTIYF.

The chain has TRBV4-2 and TRBJ2-5; 10 nucleotides agree with TRBD2. Germline CDR1 and CDR2: LGHNA and YNFKEQ. The CDR3 is 15 amino acids. The V gene end was trimmed by 3 bases and the J gene end by 5 bases; junction bases not matched to a gene: 6. CDR3 amino acids: CASSQELAGWETQYF. The CDR3 nucleotides are TGTGCCAGCAGCCAGGAACTAGCGGGGTGGGAGACCCAGTACTTC.

In this sample, this clone turned up once. This sequence joins TRBV6-4 and TRBJ1-1; a possible D gene is TRBD1 (6 bases). CDR1 is MRHNA, CDR2 SNTAGT, per germline. There are 13 residues in the CDR3. Trimming stripped 0 bases from V and 7 bases from J, with 9 bases between. The chain's CDR3 is CASSDSGQREAFF. In DNA form, the CDR3 reads TGTGCCAGCAGTGACTCAGGACAGCGTGAAGCTTTCTTT.

J is TRBJ2-7 and V is TRBV29-1; the D gene is possibly TRBD1 (6 bases). The CDR3 has 12 amino acids. Germline CDR1 reads SQVTM; CDR2 reads ANQGSEA. Trimming left V 3 bases short and J 5 bases short, with 11 bases between. DNA of the CDR3: TGCAGCGTTGAGAGACAGGACCACGAGCAGTACTTC. It yields the protein CSVERQDHEQYF.

The chain carries TRBV28 and TRBJ2-1; 14 bases align to TRBD2. CDR1 is MDHEN and CDR2 is SYDVKM in the germline V gene. After removal of 9 bases from V and 5 bases from J, the junction contained 18 bases not matched to a gene. The CDR3 runs to 19 residues. CDR3 residues: CASPAGGLAGDGSHNEQFF. Here the CDR3 DNA reads TGTGCCAGTCCTGCAGGGGGACTAGCGGGAGATGGGTCCCACAATGAGCAGTTCTTC.

The V gene is TRBV7-2, the J gene TRBJ2-5; 8 positions agree with TRBD2. Germline V gene sequence: CDR1 SGHTA, CDR2 FQGNSA. The CDR3 contains 14 residues. Trimming removed 1 base from V and 3 bases from J; junction bases left unmatched: 1. CDR3 sequence reads: CASSLGTSKETQYF. The CDR3 DNA sequence: TGTGCCAGCAGCTTAGGGACTAGCAAAGAGACCCAGTACTTC.

The rearrangement uses TRBV3-1 (or the pseudogene TRBV3-2) and TRBJ2-3; 10 nucleotides line up with TRBD1. V trimming: 1 base; J trimming: 4 bases; junction bases outside the gene matches: 5. Germline V gene lookup returns CDR1 LGHDT and CDR2 YNNKEL (reference sequence). This CDR3 has 16 amino acids. The CDR3 DNA reads TGTGCCAGCAGCCAAGCCGGGACAGGGGTTGCAGATACGCAGTATTTT. Amino acid sequence: CASSQAGTGVADTQYF.

The V and J genes are TRBV27 and TRBJ1-2; 7 bases line up with TRBD1. CDR1 and CDR2 from the germline V gene are MNHEY and SMNVEV (reference sequence). Unmatched junction bases numbered 4, after V lost 4 bases and J lost 2 bases. This CDR3 is 14 amino acids long. Written as DNA, the CDR3 is TGTGCCAGCAGTTGGAGGGGGCCGAACTATGGCTACACCTTC. It translates to CASSWRGPNYGYTF.

This chain connects TRBV28 to TRBJ1-2; 8 bases are a match to TRBD1. The junction had 7 bases not matched to a gene; V was cut back by 6 bases and J by 4 bases. CDR3 length: 14 amino acids. Germline V gene data show CDR1 as MDHEN and CDR2 as SYDVKM. CDR3 in amino acids: CASSLWDRTYGYTF. The CDR3 DNA sequence: TGTGCCAGCAGCCTATGGGACAGGACCTATGGCTACACCTTC.

The rearrangement joins TRBV3-1 (or the pseudogene TRBV3-2) to TRBJ1-1; 7 positions agree with TRBD1. This CDR3 is 18 amino acids long. V gave up 0 bases and J gave up 3 bases; unmatched junction bases: 13. Germline V lookup: CDR1 LGHDT, CDR2 YNNKEL (reference sequence). Here the CDR3 reads CASSQDRGRGKRDTEAFF. DNA for the CDR3: TGTGCCAGCAGCCAAGATCGAGGCAGGGGGAAAAGGGACACTGAAGCTTTCTTT.

In its sample, this clone was seen once. This chain connects TRBV27 to TRBJ1-2; 7 positions agree with TRBD1. From germline, CDR1 is MNHEY and CDR2 SMNVEV (reference sequence). This CDR3 spans 14 amino acids. Unmatched junction bases numbered 8, after V lost 6 bases and J lost 4 bases. CDR3 region: CASRRSGTAYGYTF. CDR3 in DNA: TGTGCCAGCAGGAGATCCGGGACAGCCTATGGCTACACCTTC.

This clone was counted a single time. This chain connects TRBV30 to TRBJ2-7, with D perhaps TRBD1 (5 bases). Germline CDR1 GTSNPN, CDR2 SVGIG (reference sequence). V was shortened by 3 bases and J by 0 bases, with 12 bases between the two germline ends. The CDR3 length is 14 residues. CDR3 sequence (DNA): TGTGCCTGGAGGTTGGGGCGAGACTCCTACGAGCAGTACTTC. It codes for CAWRLGRDSYEQYF.

V gene TRBV2 combines with J gene TRBJ1-3; tentatively, D is TRBD1 (5 bases). V gave up 6 bases and J gave up 11 bases, with 11 bases separating them. The CDR3 covers 11 residues. CDR1 is SNHLY and CDR2 is FYNNEI in the germline V gene. The CDR3 coding sequence is TGTGCCAGCAGGACGAGACAGCCCATATATTTT. It yields the protein CASRTRQPIYF.

The rearrangement links TRBV25-1 to TRBJ1-1; D uncertain. The CDR3 is made up of 13 amino acids. Trimming took 3 bases from V and 1 from J, leaving 6 bases between them. Germline-derived CDR1 and CDR2 are MGHDK and SYGVNS. The CDR3 region has the DNA TGTGCCAGCAGTGATCCGGGGAACACTGAAGCTTTCTTT. Translated, it gives CASSDPGNTEAFF.